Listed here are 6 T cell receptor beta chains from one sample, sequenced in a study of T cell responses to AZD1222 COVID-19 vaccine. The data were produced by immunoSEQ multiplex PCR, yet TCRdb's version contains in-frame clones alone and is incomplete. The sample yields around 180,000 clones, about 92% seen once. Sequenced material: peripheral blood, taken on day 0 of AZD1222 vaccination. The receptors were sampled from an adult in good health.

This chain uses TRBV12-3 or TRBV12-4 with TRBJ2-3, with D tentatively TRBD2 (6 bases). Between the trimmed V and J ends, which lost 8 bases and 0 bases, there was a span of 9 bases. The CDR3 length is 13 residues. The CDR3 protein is CASAGSSTDTQYF. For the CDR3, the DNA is TGTGCCAGCGCGGGGTCTAGCACAGATACGCAGTATTTT.

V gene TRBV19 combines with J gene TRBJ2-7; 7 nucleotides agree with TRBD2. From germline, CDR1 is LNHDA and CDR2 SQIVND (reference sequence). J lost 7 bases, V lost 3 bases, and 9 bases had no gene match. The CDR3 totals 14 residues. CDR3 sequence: CASSMASGSLEQYF. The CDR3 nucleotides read TGTGCCAGTAGTATGGCTAGCGGCAGCCTAGAGCAGTACTTC.

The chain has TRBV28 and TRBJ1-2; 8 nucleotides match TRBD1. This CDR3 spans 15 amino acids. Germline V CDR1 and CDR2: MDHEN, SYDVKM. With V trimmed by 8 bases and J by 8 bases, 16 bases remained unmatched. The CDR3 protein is CASFRVDRERGGYTF. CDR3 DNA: TGTGCCAGCTTCCGGGTGGACAGGGAAAGAGGGGGCTACACCTTC.

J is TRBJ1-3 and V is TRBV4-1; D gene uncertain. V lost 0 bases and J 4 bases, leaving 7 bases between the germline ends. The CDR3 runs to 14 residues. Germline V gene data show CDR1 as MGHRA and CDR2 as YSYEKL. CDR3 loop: CASSQEGRGNTIYF. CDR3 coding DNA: TGCGCCAGCAGCCAAGAGGGGAGAGGAAACACCATATATTTT.

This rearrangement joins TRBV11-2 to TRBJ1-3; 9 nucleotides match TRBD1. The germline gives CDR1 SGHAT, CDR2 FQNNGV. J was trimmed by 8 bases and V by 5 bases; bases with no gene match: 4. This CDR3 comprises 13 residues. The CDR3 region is CASSRDRAYTIYF. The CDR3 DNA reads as TGTGCCAGCAGCCGGGACAGGGCTTACACCATATATTTT.

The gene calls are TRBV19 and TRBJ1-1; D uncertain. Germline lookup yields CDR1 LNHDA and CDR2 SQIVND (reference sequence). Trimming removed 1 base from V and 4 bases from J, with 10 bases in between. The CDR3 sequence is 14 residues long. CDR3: CASSIGVVGTEAFF. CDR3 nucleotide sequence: TGTGCCAGTAGTATAGGCGTGGTAGGCACTGAAGCTTTCTTT. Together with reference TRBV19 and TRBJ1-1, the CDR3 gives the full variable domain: DGGITQSPKYLFRKEGQNVTLSCEQNLNHDAMYWYRQDPGQGLRLIYYSQIVNDFQKGDIAEGYSVSREKKESFPLTVTSAQKNPTAFYLCASSIGVVGTEAFFGQGTRLTVV.